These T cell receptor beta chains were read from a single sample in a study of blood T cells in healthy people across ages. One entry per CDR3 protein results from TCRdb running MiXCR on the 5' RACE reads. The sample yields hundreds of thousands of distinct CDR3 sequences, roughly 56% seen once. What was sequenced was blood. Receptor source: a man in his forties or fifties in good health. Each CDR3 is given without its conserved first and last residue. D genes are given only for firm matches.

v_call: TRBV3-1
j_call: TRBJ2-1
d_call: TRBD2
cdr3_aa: ASSRGSGGDNEQF

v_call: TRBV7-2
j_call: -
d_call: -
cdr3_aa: ASSLAYNEQY

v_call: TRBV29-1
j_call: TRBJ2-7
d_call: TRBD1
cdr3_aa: SVVRGPHEQY

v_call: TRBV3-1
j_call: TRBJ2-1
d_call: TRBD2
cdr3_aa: ASSQTSGRPGEQF

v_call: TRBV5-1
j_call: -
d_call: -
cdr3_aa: ASSPLVGGGQETQY

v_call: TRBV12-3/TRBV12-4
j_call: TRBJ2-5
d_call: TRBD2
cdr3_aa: ASRRLTSSETQY

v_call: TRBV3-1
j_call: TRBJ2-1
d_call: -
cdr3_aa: ASSQFAPACNEQF

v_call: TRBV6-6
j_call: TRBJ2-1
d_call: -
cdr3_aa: ASSYSRGSGNNEQF

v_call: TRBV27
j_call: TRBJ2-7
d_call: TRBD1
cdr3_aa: ASSYGQGSSYEQY

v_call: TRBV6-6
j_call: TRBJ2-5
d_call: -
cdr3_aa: ASSYYKEGTAY

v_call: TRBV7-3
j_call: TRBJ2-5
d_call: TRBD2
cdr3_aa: ASSYTSGTLETQY

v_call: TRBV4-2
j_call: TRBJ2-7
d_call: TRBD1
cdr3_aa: ASSQDLRDRYNEQY

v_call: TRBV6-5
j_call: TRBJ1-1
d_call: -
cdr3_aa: ASSPELKDTEAF

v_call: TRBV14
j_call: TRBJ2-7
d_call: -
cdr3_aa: ASSASVYEQY

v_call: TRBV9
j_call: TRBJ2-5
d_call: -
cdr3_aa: ASSPASETQY

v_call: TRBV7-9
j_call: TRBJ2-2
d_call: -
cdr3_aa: ASSLGLLRGPNTGELF

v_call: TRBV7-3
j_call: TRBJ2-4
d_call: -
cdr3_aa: ASSPPPGNLAKNIQY

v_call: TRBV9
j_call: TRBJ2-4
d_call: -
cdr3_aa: ASSSPPSDIQY

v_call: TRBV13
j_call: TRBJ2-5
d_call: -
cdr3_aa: ASSLRDGRETQY

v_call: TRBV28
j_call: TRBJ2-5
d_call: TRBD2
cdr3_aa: ASSLSSGPGGETQY

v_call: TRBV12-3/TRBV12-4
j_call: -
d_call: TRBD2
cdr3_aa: ASSPGLADYNEQY

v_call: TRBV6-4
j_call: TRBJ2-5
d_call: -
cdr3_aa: ASSAGAHDNEQY

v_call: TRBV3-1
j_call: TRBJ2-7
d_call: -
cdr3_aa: ASSQVMGLEQY

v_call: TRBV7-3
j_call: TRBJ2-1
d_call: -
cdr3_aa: ASGSGGGYVNEQF

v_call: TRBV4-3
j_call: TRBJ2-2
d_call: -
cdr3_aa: ASSPFSPGDTGELF

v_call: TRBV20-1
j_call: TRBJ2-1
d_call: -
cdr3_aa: SGVAGNNEQF

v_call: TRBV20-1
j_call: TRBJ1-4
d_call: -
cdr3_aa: SARGGVGKLF

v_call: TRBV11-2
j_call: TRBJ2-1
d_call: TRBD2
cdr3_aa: ASSRSLAAKSYNEQF

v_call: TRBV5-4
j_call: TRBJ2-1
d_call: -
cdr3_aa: ASSKGFPNEQF